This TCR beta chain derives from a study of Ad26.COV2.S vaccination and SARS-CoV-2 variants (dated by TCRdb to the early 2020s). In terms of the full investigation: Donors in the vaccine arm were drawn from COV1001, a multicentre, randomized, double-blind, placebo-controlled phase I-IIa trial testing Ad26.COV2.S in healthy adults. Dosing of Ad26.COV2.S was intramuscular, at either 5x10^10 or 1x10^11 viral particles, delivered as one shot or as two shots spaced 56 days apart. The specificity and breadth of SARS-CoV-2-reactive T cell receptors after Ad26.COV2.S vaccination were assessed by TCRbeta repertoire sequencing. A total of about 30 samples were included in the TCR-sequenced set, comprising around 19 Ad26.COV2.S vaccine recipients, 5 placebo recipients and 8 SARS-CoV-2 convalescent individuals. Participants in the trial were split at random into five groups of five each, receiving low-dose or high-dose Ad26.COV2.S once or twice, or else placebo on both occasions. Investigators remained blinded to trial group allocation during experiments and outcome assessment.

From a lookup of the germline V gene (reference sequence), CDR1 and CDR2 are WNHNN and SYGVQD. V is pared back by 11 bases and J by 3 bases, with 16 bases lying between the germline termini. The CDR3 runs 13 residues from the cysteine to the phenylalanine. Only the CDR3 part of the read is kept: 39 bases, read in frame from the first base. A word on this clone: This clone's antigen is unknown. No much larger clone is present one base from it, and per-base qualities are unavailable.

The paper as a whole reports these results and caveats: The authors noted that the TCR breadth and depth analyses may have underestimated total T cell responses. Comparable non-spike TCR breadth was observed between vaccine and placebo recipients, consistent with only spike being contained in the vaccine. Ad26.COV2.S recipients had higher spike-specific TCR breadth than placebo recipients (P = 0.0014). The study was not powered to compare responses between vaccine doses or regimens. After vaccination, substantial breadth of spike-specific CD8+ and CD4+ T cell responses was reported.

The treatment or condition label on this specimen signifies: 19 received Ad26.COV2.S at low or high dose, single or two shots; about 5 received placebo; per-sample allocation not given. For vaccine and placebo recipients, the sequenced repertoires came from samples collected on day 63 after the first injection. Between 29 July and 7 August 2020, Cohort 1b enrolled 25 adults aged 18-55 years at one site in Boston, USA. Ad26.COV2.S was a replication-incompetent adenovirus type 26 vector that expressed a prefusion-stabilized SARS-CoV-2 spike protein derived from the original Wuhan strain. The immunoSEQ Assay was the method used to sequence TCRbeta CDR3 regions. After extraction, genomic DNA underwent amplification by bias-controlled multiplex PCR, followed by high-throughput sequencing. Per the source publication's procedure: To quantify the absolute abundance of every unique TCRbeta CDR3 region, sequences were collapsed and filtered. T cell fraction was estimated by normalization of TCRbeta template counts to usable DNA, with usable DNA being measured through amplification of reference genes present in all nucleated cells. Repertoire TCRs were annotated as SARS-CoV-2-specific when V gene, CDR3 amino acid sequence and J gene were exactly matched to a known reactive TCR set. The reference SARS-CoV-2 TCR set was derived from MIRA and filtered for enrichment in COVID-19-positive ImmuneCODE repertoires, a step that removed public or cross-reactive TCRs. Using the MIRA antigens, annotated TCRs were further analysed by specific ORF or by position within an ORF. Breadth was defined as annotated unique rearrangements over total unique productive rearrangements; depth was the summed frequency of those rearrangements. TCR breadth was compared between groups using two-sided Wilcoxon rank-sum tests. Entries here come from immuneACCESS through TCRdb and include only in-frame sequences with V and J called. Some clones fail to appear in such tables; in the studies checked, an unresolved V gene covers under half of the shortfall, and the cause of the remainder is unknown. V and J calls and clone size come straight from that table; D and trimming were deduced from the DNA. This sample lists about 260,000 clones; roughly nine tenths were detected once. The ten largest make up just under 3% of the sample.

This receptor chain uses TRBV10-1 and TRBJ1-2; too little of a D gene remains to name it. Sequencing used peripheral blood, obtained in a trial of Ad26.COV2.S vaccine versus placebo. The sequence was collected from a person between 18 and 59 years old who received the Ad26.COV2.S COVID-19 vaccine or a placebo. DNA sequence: TGCGCCGAACCTCGCCGGGCGTACTATGGCTACACCTTC. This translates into CAEPRRAYYGYTF.